Following are 15 T cell receptor beta chains from one sample sequenced in a study of shared clonotypes between healthy human individuals. Only in-frame clones appear in the TCRdb table, and some are missing; sequencing was by immunoSEQ multiplex PCR. The table records some 480,000 clones, 79% of them present only once. The sequenced material came from PBMCs. The receptor source for this set is a middle-aged woman in good health. Some clones in this sample may be carry-over from other donors' samples.

A single count supports this clone. The rearrangement links TRBV9 to TRBJ2-2; 10 bases agree with TRBD1. Looked up from germline, CDR1 is SGDLS and CDR2 is YYNGEE. Trimming cost V 4 bases and J 5 bases; bases outside gene matches: 5. This CDR3 is 15 amino acids long. This CDR3 reads CASSIGTGATGELFF. CDR3 nucleotides: TGTGCCAGCAGCATTGGGACAGGGGCGACCGGGGAGCTGTTTTTT.

This sequence joins TRBV5-1 and TRBJ2-7, with D possibly TRBD2 on 6 matching bases. From germline, CDR1 is SGHRS and CDR2 YFSETQ. The CDR3 consists of 15 residues. The ends were cut back, 3 bases at V and 0 bases at J, with 13 bases in the middle. The CDR3: CASSSGTQSSYEQYF. CDR3 coding DNA: TGCGCCAGCAGCTCGGGGACTCAGAGCTCCTACGAGCAGTACTTC.

The rearrangement uses TRBV6-1 and TRBJ1-5; weak D call: TRBD1 (6 bases). Germline V lookup: CDR1 MNHNS, CDR2 SASEGT. There are 14 residues in the CDR3. V was cut by 8 bases and J by 3 bases, with 14 bases left in between. CDR3 nucleotide sequence: TGTGCCAGCCTCGACAGGACGCTCAATCAGCCCCAGCATTTT. It specifies CASLDRTLNQPQHF.

Concerning this clone itself: A read error is the likely source, as a far larger clone sits one nucleotide away. This sample also contains other DNA sequences that code for the same CDR3. The rearrangement joins TRBV29-1 to TRBJ1-1; perhaps TRBD1 as D (6 bases). The CDR3 totals 13 residues. V was shortened by 4 bases and J by 8 bases, with 17 bases between the two germline ends. Per the germline V gene, CDR1 is SQVTM and CDR2 is ANQGSEA. CDR3: CSVAQGSGTEAFF. The CDR3 DNA follows: TGCAGCGTTGCACAGGGCAGCGGCACCGAAGCTTTCTTT.

The chain is built from TRBV2 and TRBJ2-5, with 8 bases aligning to TRBD2. The CDR3 consists of 14 residues. Germline values: CDR1 SNHLY, CDR2 FYNNEI. V lost 4 bases to trimming and J lost 4 bases; unmatched junction nucleotides: 5. CDR3 in amino acids: CASSAAGVVETQYF. CDR3 bases: TGTGCCAGCAGTGCAGCGGGAGTAGTAGAGACCCAGTACTTC.

In DNA, the CDR3 is TGCGCCCCCGGGGAGAGTTACAATGAGCAGTTCTTC. This translates into CAPGESYNEQFF. This chain uses TRBV4-1 with TRBJ2-1; weak D call: TRBD2 (5 bases). Germline CDR1 MGHRA, CDR2 YSYEKL. The CDR3 spans 12 residues. Trimming removed 11 bases from V and 4 bases from J, with 12 bases in between.

The CDR3: CASSVRTSGSYNEQFF. Written as DNA, the CDR3 is TGTGCCAGCAGTGTCCGGACTAGCGGGAGCTACAATGAGCAGTTCTTC. The rearrangement links TRBV6-4 to TRBJ2-1; TRBD2 aligns across 13 bases. V gave up 4 bases and J gave up 3 bases; unmatched junction bases: 3. Germline CDR1 is MRHNA and CDR2 is SNTAGT. This CDR3 has 16 amino acids.

The chain recombines TRBV7-9 with TRBJ2-7; 10 nucleotides align to TRBD1. V lost 5 bases and J lost 6; bases outside the gene matches: 10. Germline CDR1 SEHNR, CDR2 FQNEAQ (reference sequence). This CDR3 contains 15 residues. CDR3 nucleotide sequence: TGTGCCAGCAGCCCAGGACAGGGGGGGCCGGGCGAGCAGTACTTC. It translates to CASSPGQGGPGEQYF.

V usage is TRBV14 and J usage is TRBJ1-4; D is perhaps TRBD1 (6 bases). The V gene lost 1 base and the J gene lost 6 bases, with 15 bases spanning the gap. CDR1 is SGHDN, CDR2 FVKESK, per germline. The CDR3 consists of 16 residues. CDR3 nucleotide sequence: TGTGCCAGCAGCCAAGGGGAAAGGCAGGGGTATGAAAAACTGTTTTTT. Protein product: CASSQGERQGYEKLFF.

This clone was counted a few times. The rearrangement joins TRBV10-3 to TRBJ1-2; TRBD1 matches at 8 bases. The germline CDR1 and CDR2 sequences are ENHRY and SYGVKD. J gave up 5 bases and V 6 bases, and 5 bases lay outside the gene matches. The CDR3 extends over 13 amino acids. The chain's CDR3 is CAISRGTGYGYTF. Here the CDR3 DNA reads TGTGCCATCAGCCGCGGGACAGGATATGGCTACACCTTC.

The rearrangement joins TRBV28 to TRBJ1-2, with TRBD1 matching over 9 bases. The germline CDR1 and CDR2 sequences are MDHEN and SYDVKM. This CDR3 region has 13 residues. V was clipped by 6 bases and J by 3 bases; unmatched bases: 2. CDR3 amino acids: CASRRDRDYGYTF. The CDR3 DNA is TGTGCCAGCAGGCGGGACAGGGACTATGGCTACACCTTC.

This clone was seen a few times. J is TRBJ2-3 and V is TRBV7-9; possible D gene TRBD2, 5 bases. The CDR3 has 16 residues. V shed 1 base and J shed 3 bases, with 14 bases lying between them. From germline, CDR1 is SEHNR and CDR2 FQNEAQ (reference sequence). As DNA, the CDR3 is TGTGCCAGCAGCTTAGTATCCGGGAAGTATACAGATACGCAGTATTTT. Encoded protein: CASSLVSGKYTDTQYF.

The chain recombines TRBV11-2 with TRBJ1-3, with D possibly TRBD1 on 6 matching bases. The V and J ends lost 5 bases and 4 bases respectively, with 27 bases between them. The CDR3 runs 19 residues. CDR1 is SGHAT, CDR2 FQNNGV, per germline. Written as DNA, the CDR3 is TGTGCCAGCAGCATATCCCGGTACCCACAGGGTCGGGGAGGAAACACCATATATTTT. It encodes CASSISRYPQGRGGNTIYF.

The chain links TRBV11-2 to TRBJ2-1; D is unclear. Germline V gene data show CDR1 as SGHAT and CDR2 as FQNNGV. This CDR3 comprises 16 residues. The V end was cut by 2 bases, the J end by 2 bases, with 13 bases between. The CDR3 here is CASSLFRQDPYNEQFF. In nucleotides, the CDR3 is TGTGCCAGCAGCTTATTTAGGCAGGACCCCTACAATGAGCAGTTCTTC.

This chain links TRBV7-6 with TRBJ2-7, with a possible D match to TRBD1 (6 bases). V was trimmed by 5 bases and J by 4 bases, leaving 15 bases between them. CDR1 is SGHVS and CDR2 is FNYEAQ in the germline V gene. CDR3 size: 14 residues. The CDR3 protein is CASSARQGQYEQYF. The CDR3 region has the DNA TGTGCCAGCAGCGCCCGTCAGGGACAATACGAGCAGTACTTC.